A single T cell receptor beta chain is shown here with its context. Its target is unknown. These data belong to a study of shared clonotypes between healthy human individuals. Findings of the study overall: Generally, naive subsets came out with larger estimated richness than memory subsets.

A split of CD4+ cells into CD45RA+ naive and CD45RA-negative memory subsets was performed. From germline, CDR1 is SGHAT and CDR2 FQNNGV. Germline trimming cut 3 bases from V and 3 bases from J; bases unmatched to any gene: 8. There are 16 residues in the CDR3. TCRdb's table, derived via immunoSEQ multiplex PCR, lists solely in-frame clones and lacks some. The table shows roughly 2.2 million clones, with approximately 95% occurring only once. The sequencing sample was made of naive CD4+ T cells from PBMCs. The sample's subset: CD45RA+ positively selected. This receptor was identified in a young man in good health. Some clones in this sample may be carry-over from other donors' samples. V and J are TRBV11-2 and TRBJ2-1; 7 bases agree with TRBD2. The CDR3 DNA follows: TGTGCCAGCAGCTTGGGTGGAAGCGGGAACTACAATGAGCAGTTCTTC. It specifies CASSLGGSGNYNEQFF.